This T cell receptor (beta chain) was captured by sequencing in a study of beta chain features in type 1 diabetes. Study-level findings and limits: cDNA-based sequencing might over-represent cells highly expressing TCR. A pattern of fewer insertions and more deletions at VDJ junctions was seen in type 1 diabetes patients.

Sorting based on CD45RO/CCR7/CD25/CD127/CD95/CD27 separated CD4+ naive, central memory, regulatory and stem cell-like memory cells. Expressed TCRB transcripts were sequenced, since all the RNA that had been isolated was reverse transcribed. Measured with immunoSEQ multiplex PCR; TCRdb has only the in-frame clones, and not every one. The sample consists of under 950,000 clones, roughly 16% of them appearing once. For this clone: Its antigen is unknown.

V shed 1 base and J shed 4 bases, with 11 bases lying between them. The germline V gene encodes CDR1 SGHTA and CDR2 FQGNSA. The CDR3 contains 15 residues. Sequenced: naive CD4+ T cells from blood. The V and J genes are TRBV7-2 and TRBJ2-1; D ambiguous. The receptor was derived from a woman aged 18-29 years in good health. The CDR3 coding sequence is TGTGCCAGCAGCTTAGTCGGCCTAGGGTACAATGAGCAGTTCTTC. Protein sequence: CASSLVGLGYNEQFF.